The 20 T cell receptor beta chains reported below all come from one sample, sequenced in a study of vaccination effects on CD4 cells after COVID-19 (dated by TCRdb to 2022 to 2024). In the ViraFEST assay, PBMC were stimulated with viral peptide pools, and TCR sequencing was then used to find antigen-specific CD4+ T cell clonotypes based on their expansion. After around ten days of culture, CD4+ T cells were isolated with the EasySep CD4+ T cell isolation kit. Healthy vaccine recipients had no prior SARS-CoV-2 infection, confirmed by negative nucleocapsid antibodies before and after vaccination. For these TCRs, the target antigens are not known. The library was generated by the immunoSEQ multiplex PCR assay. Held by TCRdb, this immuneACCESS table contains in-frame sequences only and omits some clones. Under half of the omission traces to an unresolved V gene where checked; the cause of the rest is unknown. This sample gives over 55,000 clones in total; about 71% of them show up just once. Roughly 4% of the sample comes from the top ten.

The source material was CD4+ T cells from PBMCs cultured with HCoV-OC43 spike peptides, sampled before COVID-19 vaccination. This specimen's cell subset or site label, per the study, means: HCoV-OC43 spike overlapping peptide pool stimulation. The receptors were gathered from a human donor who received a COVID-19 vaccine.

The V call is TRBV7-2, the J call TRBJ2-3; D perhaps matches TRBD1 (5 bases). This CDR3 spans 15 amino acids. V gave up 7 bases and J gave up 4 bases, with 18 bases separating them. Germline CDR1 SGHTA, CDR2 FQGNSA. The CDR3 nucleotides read TGTGCCAGCACGAGCTTAGGGCAGGGCGCAGATACGCAGTATTTT. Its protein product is CASTSLGQGADTQYF. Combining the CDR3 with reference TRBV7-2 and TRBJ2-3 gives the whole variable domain GAGVSQSPSNKVTEKGKDVELRCDPISGHTALYWYRQSLGQGLEFLIYFQGNSAPDKSGLPSDRFSAERTGGSVSTLTIQRTQQEDSAVYLCASTSLGQGADTQYFGPGTRLTVL.

In DNA, the CDR3 is TGTGCCTGGAGTGTATACACGGGTCTCTATGGCTACACCTTC. As protein: CAWSVYTGLYGYTF. The J gene is TRBJ1-2, the V gene TRBV30, with no clear D. V was clipped by 0 bases and J by 4 bases, with 12 bases between them. The CDR3 spans 14 residues. CDR1 and CDR2 (germline): GTSNPN, SVGIG (reference sequence).

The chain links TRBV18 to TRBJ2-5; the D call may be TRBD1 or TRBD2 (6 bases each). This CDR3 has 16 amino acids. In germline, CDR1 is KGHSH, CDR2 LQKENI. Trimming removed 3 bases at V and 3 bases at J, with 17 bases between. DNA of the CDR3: TGTGCCAGCTCACCCACGTACCGGGGGCCAAAAGAGACCCAGTACTTC. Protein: CASSPTYRGPKETQYF.

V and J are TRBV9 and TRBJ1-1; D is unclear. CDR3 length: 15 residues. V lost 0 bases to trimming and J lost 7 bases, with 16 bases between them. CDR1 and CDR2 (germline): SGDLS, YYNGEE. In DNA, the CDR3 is TGTGCCAGCAGCGTAGAACCCGCACTCGGTCTTGAAGCTTTCTTT. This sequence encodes CASSVEPALGLEAFF.

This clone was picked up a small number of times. The CDR3 DNA sequence: TGTGCCAGCAGCTACCGAATAGGGGGCGATTCACCCCTCCACTTT. Encoded protein: CASSYRIGGDSPLHF. The V and J genes are TRBV6-5 and TRBJ1-6, with 7 bases fitting TRBD1. The germline V gene has CDR1 MNHEY and CDR2 SVGAGI. This CDR3 comprises 15 residues. Unmatched junction bases numbered 10, after V lost 6 bases and J lost 8 bases.

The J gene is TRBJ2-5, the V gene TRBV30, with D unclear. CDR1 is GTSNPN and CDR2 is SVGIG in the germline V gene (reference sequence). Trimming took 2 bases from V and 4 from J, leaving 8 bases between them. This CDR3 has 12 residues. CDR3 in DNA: TGTGCCTGGAGTACGGCACGAGAGACCCAGTACTTC. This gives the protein CAWSTARETQYF.

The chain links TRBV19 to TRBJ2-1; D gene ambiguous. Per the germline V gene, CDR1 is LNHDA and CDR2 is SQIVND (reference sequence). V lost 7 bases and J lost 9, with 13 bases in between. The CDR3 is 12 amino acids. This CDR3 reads CASNEGFGEQFF. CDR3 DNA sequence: TGTGCCAGTAACGAAGGTTTCGGTGAGCAGTTCTTC. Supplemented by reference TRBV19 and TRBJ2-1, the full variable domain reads DGGITQSPKYLFRKEGQNVTLSCEQNLNHDAMYWYRQDPGQGLRLIYYSQIVNDFQKGDIAEGYSVSREKKESFPLTVTSAQKNPTAFYLCASNEGFGEQFFGPGTRLTVL.

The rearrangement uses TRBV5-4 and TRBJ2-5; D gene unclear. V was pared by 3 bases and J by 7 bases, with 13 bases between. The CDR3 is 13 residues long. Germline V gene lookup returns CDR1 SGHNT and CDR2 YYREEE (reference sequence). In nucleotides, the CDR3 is TGTGCCAGCAGCTCAACAGAGTTTGGGACCCAGTACTTC. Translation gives CASSSTEFGTQYF.

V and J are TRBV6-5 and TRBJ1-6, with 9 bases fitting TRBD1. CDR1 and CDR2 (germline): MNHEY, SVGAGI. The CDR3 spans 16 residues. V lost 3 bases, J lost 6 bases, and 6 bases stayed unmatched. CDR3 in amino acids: CASSYQGQGANSPLHF. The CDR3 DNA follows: TGTGCCAGCAGTTATCAGGGACAGGGCGCTAATTCACCCCTCCACTTT.

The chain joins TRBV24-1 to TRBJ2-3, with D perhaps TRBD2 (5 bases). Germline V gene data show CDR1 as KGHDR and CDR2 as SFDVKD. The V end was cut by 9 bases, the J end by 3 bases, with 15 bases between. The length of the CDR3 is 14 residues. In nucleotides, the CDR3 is TGTGCCACCTCGAGGGCGGGCGTAACAGATACGCAGTATTTT. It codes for CATSRAGVTDTQYF.

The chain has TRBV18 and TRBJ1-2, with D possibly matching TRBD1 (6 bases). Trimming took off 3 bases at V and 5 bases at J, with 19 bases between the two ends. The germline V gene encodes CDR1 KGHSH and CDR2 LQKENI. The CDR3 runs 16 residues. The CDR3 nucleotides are TGTGCCAGCTCACCCTCCCAACAGGGAGGTGGATATGGCTACACCTTC. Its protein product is CASSPSQQGGGYGYTF.

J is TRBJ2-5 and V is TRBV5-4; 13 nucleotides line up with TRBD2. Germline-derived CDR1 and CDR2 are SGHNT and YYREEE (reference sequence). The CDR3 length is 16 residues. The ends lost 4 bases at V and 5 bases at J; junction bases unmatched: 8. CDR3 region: CASSMGLAGLGETQYF. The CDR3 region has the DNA TGTGCCAGCAGCATGGGACTAGCGGGGCTCGGGGAGACCCAGTACTTC. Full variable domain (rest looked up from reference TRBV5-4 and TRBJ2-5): ETGVTQSPTHLIKTRGQQVTLRCSSQSGHNTVSWYQQALGQGPQFIFQYYREEENGRGNFPPRFSGLQFPNYSSELNVNALELDDSALYLCASSMGLAGLGETQYFGPGTRLLVL.

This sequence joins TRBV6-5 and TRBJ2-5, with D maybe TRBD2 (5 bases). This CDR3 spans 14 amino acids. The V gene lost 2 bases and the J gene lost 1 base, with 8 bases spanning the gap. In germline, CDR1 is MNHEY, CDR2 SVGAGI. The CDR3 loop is CASSYDYFQETQYF. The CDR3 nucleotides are TGTGCCAGCAGTTACGACTATTTCCAAGAGACCCAGTACTTC.

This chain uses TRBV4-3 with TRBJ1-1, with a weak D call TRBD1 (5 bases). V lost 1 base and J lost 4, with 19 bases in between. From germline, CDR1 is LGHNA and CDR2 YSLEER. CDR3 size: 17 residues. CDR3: CASSQGGREGRGTEAFF. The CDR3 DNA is TGCGCCAGCAGCCAAGGCGGACGCGAGGGAAGGGGCACTGAAGCTTTCTTT.

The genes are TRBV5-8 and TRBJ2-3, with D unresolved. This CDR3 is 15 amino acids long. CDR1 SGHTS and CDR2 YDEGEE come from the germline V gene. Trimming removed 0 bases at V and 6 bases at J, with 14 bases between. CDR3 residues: CASSLGGPQADTQYF. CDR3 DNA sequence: TGTGCCAGCAGCTTGGGGGGTCCACAAGCGGATACGCAGTATTTT. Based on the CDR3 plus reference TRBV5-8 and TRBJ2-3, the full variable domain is EAGVTQSPTHLIKTRGQQATLRCSPISGHTSVYWYQQALGLGLQFLLWYDEGEERNRGNFPPRFSGRQFPNYSSELNVNALELEDSALYLCASSLGGPQADTQYFGPGTRLTVL.

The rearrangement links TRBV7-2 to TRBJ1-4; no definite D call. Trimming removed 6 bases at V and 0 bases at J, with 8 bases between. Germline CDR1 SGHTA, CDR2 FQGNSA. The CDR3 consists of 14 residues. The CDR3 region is CASRGLTTNEKLFF. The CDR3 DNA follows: TGTGCCAGCAGGGGGTTAACAACTAATGAAAAACTGTTTTTT.

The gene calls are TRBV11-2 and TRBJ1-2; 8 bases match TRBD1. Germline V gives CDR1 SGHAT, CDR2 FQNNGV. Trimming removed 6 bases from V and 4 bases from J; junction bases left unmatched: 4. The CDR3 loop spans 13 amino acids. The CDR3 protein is CASRPGQGYGYTF. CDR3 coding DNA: TGTGCCAGCAGACCAGGACAGGGCTATGGCTACACCTTC.

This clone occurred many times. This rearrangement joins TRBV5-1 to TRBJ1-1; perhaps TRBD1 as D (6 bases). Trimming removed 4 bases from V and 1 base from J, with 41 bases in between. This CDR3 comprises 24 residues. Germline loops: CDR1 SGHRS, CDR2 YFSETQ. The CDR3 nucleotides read TGCGCCAGCAGCCACCCGTCAGGGGACCTAAAATCTATTGGCTTAGAGTGGAAGAACACTGAAGCTTTCTTT. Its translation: CASSHPSGDLKSIGLEWKNTEAFF.

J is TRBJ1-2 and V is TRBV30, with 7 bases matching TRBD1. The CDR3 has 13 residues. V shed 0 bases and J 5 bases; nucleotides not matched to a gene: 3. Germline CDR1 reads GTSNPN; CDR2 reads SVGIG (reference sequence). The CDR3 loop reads CAWSVGTAYGYTF. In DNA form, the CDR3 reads TGTGCCTGGAGTGTTGGGACAGCATATGGCTACACCTTC.

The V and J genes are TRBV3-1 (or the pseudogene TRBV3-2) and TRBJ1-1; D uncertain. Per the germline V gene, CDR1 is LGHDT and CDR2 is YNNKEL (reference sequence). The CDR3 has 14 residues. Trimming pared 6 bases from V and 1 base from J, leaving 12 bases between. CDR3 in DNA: TGTGCCAGCAGGGATGAAGGCGGGAACACTGAAGCTTTCTTT. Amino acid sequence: CASRDEGGNTEAFF.